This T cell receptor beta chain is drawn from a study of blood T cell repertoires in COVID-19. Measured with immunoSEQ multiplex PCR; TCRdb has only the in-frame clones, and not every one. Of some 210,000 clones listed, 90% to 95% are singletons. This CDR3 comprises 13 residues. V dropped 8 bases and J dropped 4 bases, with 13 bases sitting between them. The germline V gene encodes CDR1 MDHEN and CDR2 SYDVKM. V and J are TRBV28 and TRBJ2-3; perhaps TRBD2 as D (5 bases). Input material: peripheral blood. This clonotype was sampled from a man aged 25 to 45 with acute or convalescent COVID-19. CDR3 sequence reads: CASGSGPADTQYF. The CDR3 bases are TGTGCCAGCGGGAGCGGTCCGGCAGATACGCAGTATTTT.